This entry is about one T cell receptor (beta chain). The antigen remains unidentified. These data belong to a study of cytomegalovirus exposure and HLA in healthy donors. Study context: Findings of an earlier analysis included roughly 110 million unique TCR beta sequences from 180 million or so T cells.

Donors sampled were nominally healthy, though unrecorded immune exposures were likely. Both 60 Vbeta primers and 13 Jbeta primers went into the PCR. Using immunoSEQ multiplex PCR, the repertoire was profiled, and TCRdb retains in-frame clones only, with some absent. The data hold fewer than 150,000 clones, with about four fifths observed a single time. Germline trimming cut 6 bases from V and 2 bases from J; bases unmatched to any gene: 9. Germline V lookup: CDR1 MRHNA, CDR2 SNTAGT. This CDR3 contains 15 residues. Study-level results: Most subjects had HLA-A and HLA-B alleles reportedly predicted accurately by TCR beta sequences. The likely origin of a cluster of highly shared sequence variants was a sequencing artifact.

The receptor's source is a middle-aged man in good health and CMV-seropositive. The chain recombines TRBV6-4 with TRBJ2-7; TRBD1 matches at 8 bases. Material: PBMCs. The CDR3 sequence is CASSQEDRAPYEQYF. The CDR3 DNA reads TGTGCCAGCAGCCAAGAGGACAGGGCCCCCTACGAGCAGTACTTC.